Presented here are 6 T cell receptor beta chains from one specimen sequenced in a study of cytomegalovirus exposure and HLA in healthy donors. PCR used 60 Vbeta primers and 13 Jbeta primers. The method was immunoSEQ multiplex PCR; TCRdb's version includes in-frame clones alone and lacks a portion of them. The sample has about 78,000 clones; 72% are singletons. The sample consisted of PBMCs. The source of these receptors is a woman in her forties in good health and CMV-seropositive.

This chain uses TRBV6-1 with TRBJ2-7; 8 nucleotides agree with TRBD1. The CDR3 is made up of 13 amino acids. CDR1 is MNHNS and CDR2 is SASEGT in the germline V gene. After removal of 7 bases from V and 7 bases from J, the junction contained 9 bases not matched to a gene. In nucleotides, the CDR3 is TGTGCCAGCATAGGACAGGGTATAGGAGAGCAGTACTTC. It encodes CASIGQGIGEQYF.

The rearrangement uses TRBV5-1 and TRBJ2-7; 7 positions match TRBD1. There are 14 residues in the CDR3. Germline V gives CDR1 SGHRS, CDR2 YFSETQ. After removal of 3 bases from V and 3 bases from J, the junction contained 6 bases not matched to a gene. The CDR3 protein is CASSSRGINYEQYF. CDR3 coding DNA: TGCGCCAGCAGCTCCAGGGGGATCAACTACGAGCAGTACTTC.

This clone has just a few counts. CDR3 loop: CASSEVGLAGGQDTDTQYF. In nucleotides, the CDR3 is TGTGCCAGCAGTGAAGTTGGACTAGCGGGGGGGCAGGACACAGATACGCAGTATTTT. V is TRBV2 and J is TRBJ2-3; 15 bases map to TRBD2. V trimming: 1 base; J trimming: 2 bases; junction bases outside the gene matches: 7. CDR3 length equals 19 residues. CDR1 and CDR2 from the germline V gene are SNHLY and FYNNEI.

The chain employs TRBV5-1 and TRBJ2-6, with D possibly being TRBD1 (5 bases). Deletions cut 2 bases from V and 1 base from J, with 22 bases between. The CDR3 totals 20 residues. Germline V CDR1 and CDR2: SGHRS, YFSETQ. The CDR3 region has the DNA TGCGCCAGCAGCTTAATGACAGAATCCTACCCCCAATCTGGGGCCAACGTCCTGACTTTC. This gives the protein CASSLMTESYPQSGANVLTF.

V and J are TRBV7-2 and TRBJ1-2, with a weak D call TRBD1 (5 bases). Deletions cut 1 base from V and 8 bases from J, with 8 bases between. The CDR3 length is 12 residues. From germline, CDR1 is SGHTA and CDR2 FQGNSA. The chain's CDR3 is CASSLGEGGYTF. CDR3 sequence (DNA): TGTGCCAGCAGCTTAGGGGAGGGGGGCTACACCTTC. Filled out from reference TRBV7-2 and TRBJ1-2, the complete variable domain reads GAGVSQSPSNKVTEKGKDVELRCDPISGHTALYWYRQSLGQGLEFLIYFQGNSAPDKSGLPSDRFSAERTGGSVSTLTIQRTQQEDSAVYLCASSLGEGGYTFGSGTRLTVV.

The chain has TRBV29-1 and TRBJ2-7, with D maybe TRBD1 (6 bases). This CDR3 is 15 amino acids long. Between the trimmed V and J ends, which lost 6 bases and 0 bases, there was a span of 18 bases. The germline gives CDR1 SQVTM, CDR2 ANQGSEA. In nucleotides, the CDR3 is TGCAGCGTCCTGGGAAGGGACACCCACTCCTACGAGCAGTACTTC. This sequence encodes CSVLGRDTHSYEQYF.